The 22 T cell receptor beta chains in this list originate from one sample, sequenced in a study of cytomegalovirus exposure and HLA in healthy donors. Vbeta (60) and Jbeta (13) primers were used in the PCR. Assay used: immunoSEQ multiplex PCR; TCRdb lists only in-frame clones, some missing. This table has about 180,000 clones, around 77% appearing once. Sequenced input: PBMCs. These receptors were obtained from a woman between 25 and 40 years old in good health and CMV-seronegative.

CDR3 amino acids: CSAAGAFF. The CDR3 DNA follows: TGCAGTGCGGCTGGAGCTTTCTTT. The chain has TRBV20-1 and TRBJ1-1; the D is unclear. The CDR3 extends over 8 amino acids. V was trimmed by 6 bases and J by 10 bases, leaving 6 bases between them. The germline gives CDR1 DFQATT, CDR2 SNEGSKA (reference sequence).

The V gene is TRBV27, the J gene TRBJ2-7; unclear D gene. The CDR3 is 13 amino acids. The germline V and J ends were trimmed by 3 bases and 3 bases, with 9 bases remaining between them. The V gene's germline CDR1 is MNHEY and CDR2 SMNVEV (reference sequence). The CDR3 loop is CASSFNNDYEQYF. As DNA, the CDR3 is TGTGCCAGCAGTTTCAACAACGACTACGAGCAGTACTTC.

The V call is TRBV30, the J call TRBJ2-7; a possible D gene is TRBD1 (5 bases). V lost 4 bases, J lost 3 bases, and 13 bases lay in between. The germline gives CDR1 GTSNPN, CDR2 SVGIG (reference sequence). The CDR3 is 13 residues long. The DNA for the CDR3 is TGTGCCTGGAATTTGGGGCAGTACTACGAGCAGTACTTC. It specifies CAWNLGQYYEQYF.

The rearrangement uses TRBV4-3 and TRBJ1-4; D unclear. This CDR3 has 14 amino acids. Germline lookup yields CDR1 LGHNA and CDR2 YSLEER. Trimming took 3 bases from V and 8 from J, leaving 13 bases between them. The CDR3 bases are TGCGCCAGCAGCCACGCGGAACGTCGGGAAAAACTGTTTTTT. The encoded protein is CASSHAERREKLFF.

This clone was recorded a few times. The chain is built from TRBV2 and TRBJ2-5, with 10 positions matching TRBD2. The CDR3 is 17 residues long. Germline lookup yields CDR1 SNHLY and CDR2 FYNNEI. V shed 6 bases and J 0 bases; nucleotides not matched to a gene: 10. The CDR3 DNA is TGTGCCAGCAGGCGGGCTAGCGGGGGCGCAGACCAAGAGACCCAGTACTTC. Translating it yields CASRRASGGADQETQYF.

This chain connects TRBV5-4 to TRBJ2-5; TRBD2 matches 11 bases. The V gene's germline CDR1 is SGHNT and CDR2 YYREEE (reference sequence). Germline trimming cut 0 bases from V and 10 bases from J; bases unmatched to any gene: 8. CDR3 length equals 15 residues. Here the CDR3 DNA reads TGTGCCAGCAGCTTGGGGGTAGCGGGGGGGCCGGTCCAGTACTTC. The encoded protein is CASSLGVAGGPVQYF.

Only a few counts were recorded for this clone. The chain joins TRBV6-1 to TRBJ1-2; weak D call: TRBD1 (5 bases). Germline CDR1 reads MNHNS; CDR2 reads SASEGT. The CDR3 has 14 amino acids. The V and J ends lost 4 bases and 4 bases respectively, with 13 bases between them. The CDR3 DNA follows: TGTGCCAGCAGTGTGGGGGGGGGAGTCTATGGCTACACCTTC. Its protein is CASSVGGGVYGYTF.

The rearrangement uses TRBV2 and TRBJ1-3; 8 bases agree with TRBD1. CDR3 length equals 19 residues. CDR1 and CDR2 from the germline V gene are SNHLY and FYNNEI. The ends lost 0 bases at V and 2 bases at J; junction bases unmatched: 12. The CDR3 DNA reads TGTGCCAGCAGTGAAGCGCACAGGGGGGGAATAGGCACTGGAAACACCATATATTTT. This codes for CASSEAHRGGIGTGNTIYF.

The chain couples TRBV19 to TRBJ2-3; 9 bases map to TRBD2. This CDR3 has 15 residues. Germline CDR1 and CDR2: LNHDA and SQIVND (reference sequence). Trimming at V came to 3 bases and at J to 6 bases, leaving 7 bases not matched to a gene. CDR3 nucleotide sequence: TGTGCCAGTAGTATCGGGCCTAGCGGGGCGGATACGCAGTATTTT. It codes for CASSIGPSGADTQYF.

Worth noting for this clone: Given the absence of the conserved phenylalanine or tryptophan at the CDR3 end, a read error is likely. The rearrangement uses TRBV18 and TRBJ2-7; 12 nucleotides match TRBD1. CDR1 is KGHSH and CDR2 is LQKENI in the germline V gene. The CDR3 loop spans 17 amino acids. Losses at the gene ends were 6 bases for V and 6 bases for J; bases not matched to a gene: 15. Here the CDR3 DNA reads TGTGCCAGCTCCAACCGGCAGGGACAGGGGGCTCGTCTCGAGCAGTACCTC. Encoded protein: CASSNRQGQGARLEQYL.

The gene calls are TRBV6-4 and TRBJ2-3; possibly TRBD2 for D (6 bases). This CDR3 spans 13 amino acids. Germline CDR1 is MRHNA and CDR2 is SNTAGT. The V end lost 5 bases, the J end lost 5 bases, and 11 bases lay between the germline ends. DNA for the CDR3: TGTGCCAGCAGTCTCGGGGGAAAAGATACGCAGTATTTT. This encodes CASSLGGKDTQYF.

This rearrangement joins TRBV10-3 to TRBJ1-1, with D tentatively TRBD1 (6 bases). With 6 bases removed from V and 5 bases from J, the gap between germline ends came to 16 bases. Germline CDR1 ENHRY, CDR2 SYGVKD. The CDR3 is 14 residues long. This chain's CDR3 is CAIRGQGKMTEAFF. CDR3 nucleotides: TGTGCCATCAGAGGTCAGGGGAAGATGACTGAAGCTTTCTTT.

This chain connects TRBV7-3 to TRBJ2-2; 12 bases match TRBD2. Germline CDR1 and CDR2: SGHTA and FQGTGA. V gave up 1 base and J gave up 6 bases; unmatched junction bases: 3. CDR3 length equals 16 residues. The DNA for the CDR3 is TGTGCCAGCAGCTTAATACTAGCGGGGGGTCCCGGGGAGCTGTTTTTT. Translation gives CASSLILAGGPGELFF.

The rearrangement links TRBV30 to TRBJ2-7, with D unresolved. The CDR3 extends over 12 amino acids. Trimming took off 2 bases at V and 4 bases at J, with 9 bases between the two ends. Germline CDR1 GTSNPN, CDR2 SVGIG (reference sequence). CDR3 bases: TGTGCCTGGAGTCAACAGCTGTACGAGCAGTACTTC. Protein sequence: CAWSQQLYEQYF.

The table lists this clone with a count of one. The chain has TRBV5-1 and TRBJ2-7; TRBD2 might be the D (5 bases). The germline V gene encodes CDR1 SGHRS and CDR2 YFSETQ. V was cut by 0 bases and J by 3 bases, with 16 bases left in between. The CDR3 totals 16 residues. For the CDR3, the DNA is TGCGCCAGCAGCTTGGGGGGTCGCGACTATTACTACGAGCAGTACTTC. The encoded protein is CASSLGGRDYYYEQYF.

CDR3 nucleotide sequence: TGTGCCTGGAGTAGGGACAGGGGGCAGAATAGCAATCAGCCCCAGCATTTT. Protein product: CAWSRDRGQNSNQPQHF. The gene calls are TRBV30 and TRBJ1-5; 12 bases align to TRBD1. Germline V CDR1 and CDR2: GTSNPN, SVGIG (reference sequence). The length of the CDR3 is 17 residues. V shed 2 bases and J 0 bases; nucleotides not matched to a gene: 5.

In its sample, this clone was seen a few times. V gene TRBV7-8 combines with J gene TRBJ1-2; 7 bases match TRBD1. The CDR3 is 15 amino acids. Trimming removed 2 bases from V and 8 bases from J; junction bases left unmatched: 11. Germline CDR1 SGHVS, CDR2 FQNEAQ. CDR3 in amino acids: CASSLSQGRGSGYTF. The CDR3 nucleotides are TGTGCCAGCAGCTTATCACAGGGGAGAGGAAGCGGCTACACCTTC. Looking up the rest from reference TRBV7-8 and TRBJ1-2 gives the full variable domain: GAGVSQSPRYKVAKRGQDVALRCDPISGHVSLFWYQQALGQGPEFLTYFQNEAQLDKSGLPSDRFFAERPEGSVSTLKIQRTQQEDSAVYLCASSLSQGRGSGYTFGSGTRLTVV.

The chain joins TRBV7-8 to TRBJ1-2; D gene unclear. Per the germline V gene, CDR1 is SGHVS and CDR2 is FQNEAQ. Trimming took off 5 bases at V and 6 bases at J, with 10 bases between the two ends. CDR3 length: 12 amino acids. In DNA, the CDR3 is TGTGCCAGCAGCCTCGGGAGAGATGGCTACACCTTC. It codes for CASSLGRDGYTF.

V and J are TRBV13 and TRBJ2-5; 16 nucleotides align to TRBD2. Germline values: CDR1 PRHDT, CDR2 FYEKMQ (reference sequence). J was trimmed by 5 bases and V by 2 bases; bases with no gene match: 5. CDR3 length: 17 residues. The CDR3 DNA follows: TGTGCCAGCAGCTTAATGGGACTAGCGGGGGGGCGGGAGACCCAGTACTTC. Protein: CASSLMGLAGGRETQYF.

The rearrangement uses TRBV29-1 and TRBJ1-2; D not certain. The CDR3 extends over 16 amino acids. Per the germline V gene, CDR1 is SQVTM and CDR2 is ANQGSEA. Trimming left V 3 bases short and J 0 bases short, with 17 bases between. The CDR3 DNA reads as TGCAGCGTTGACGGGGAGAGGGAAGGAGCTAACTATGGCTACACCTTC. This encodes CSVDGEREGANYGYTF.

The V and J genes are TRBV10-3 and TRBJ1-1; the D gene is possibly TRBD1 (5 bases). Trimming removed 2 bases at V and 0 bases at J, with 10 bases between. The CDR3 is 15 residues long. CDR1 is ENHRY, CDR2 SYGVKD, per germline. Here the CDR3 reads CAISEQGRMNTEAFF. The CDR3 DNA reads TGTGCCATCAGTGAGCAGGGTAGAATGAACACTGAAGCTTTCTTT.

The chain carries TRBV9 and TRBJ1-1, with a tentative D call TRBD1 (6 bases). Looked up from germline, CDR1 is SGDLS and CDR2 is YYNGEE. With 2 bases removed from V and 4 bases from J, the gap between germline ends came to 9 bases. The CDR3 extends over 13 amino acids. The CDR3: CASSVNRATEAFF. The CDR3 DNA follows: TGTGCCAGCAGCGTGAACAGGGCCACTGAAGCTTTCTTT. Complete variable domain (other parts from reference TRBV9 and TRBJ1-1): DSGVTQTPKHLITATGQRVTLRCSPRSGDLSVYWYQQSLDQGLQFLIQYYNGEERAKGNILERFSAQQFPDLHSELNLSSLELGDSALYFCASSVNRATEAFFGQGTRLTVV.